This T cell receptor beta chain was retrieved from a study of PD-1 blockade in classical Hodgkin lymphoma. Every patient had relapsed following autologous stem cell transplantation, and cohorts differed in brentuximab vedotin exposure. Germline-derived CDR1 and CDR2 are LNHDA and SQIVND (reference sequence). The junction had 9 bases not matched to a gene; V was cut back by 5 bases and J by 5 bases. The CDR3 length is 15 residues. Assay: immunoSEQ multiplex PCR; the TCRdb copy retains only in-frame clones and omits some. Among around 91,000 clones, 75% to 90% were seen once, and the ten largest hold 20% to 25%.

The material was peripheral blood mononuclear cells (PBMCs), obtained at baseline. This sequence joins TRBV19 and TRBJ2-5, with 9 bases matching TRBD1. The TCR sequence derives from a human donor with classical Hodgkin lymphoma. The DNA of the CDR3 is TGTGCCAGTAGTCCCCGGACAGGGGACGAGGAGACCCAGTACTTC. Translated, it gives CASSPRTGDEETQYF.